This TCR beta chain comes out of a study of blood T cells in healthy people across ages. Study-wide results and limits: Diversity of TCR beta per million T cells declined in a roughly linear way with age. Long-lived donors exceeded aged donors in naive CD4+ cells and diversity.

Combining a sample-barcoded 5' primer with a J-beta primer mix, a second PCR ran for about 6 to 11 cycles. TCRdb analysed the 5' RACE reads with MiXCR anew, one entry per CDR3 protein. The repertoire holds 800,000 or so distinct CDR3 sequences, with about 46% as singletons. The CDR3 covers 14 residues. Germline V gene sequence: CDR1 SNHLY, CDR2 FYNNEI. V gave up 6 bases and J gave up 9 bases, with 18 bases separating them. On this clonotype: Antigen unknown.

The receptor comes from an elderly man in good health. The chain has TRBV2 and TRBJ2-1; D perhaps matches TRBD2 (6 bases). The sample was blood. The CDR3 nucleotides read TGTGCCAGCAGCGGAGAAGTGGTCGGGGGTGAGCAGTTCTTC. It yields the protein CASSGEVVGGEQFF.